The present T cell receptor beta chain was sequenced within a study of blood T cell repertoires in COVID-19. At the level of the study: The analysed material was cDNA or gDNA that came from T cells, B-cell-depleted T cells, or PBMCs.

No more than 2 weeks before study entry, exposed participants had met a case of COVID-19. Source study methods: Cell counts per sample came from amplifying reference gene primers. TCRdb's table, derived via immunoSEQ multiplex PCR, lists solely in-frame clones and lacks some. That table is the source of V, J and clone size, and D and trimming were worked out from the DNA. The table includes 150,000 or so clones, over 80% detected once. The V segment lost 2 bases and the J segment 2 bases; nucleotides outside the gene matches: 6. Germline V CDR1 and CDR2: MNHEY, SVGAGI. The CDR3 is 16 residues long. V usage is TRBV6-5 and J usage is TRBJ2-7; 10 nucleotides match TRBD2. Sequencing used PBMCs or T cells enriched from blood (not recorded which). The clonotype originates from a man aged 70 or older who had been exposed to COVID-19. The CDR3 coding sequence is TGTGCCAGCAGTTACCTCACAGCGGGAGGGCCCTACGAGCAGTACTTC. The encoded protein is CASSYLTAGGPYEQYF.